The 5 T cell receptor beta chains in this list originate from one sample, sequenced in a study of control samples from healthy donors and cancer patients (dated by TCRdb to the early 2020s). The library was obtained by the immunoSEQ multiplex PCR assay. In TCRdb, the immuneACCESS table is reduced to in-frame sequences with V and J assigned. These tables do not hold every clone; where another copy was compared, an unresolved V gene accounts for under half, and the others remain unexplained. The sample profile shows under 80,000 clones; around 93% of them were found once. The ten largest clones take up 2.8% of the sample. The sequenced sample was blood. These receptors all stem from a woman aged 25 to 45 in good health.

J is TRBJ1-1 and V is TRBV4-1, with D uncertain. This CDR3 comprises 13 residues. V lost 5 bases and J 0 bases, leaving 7 bases between the germline ends. CDR1 and CDR2 (germline): MGHRA, YSYEKL. The CDR3 bases are TGCGCCAGCAGCTCGCGGGTGAACACTGAAGCTTTCTTT. This codes for CASSSRVNTEAFF.

Only a few counts were recorded for this clone. The rearrangement links TRBV6-2 or TRBV6-3 to TRBJ1-5; D remains ambiguous. V was trimmed by 2 bases and J by 1 base, leaving 9 bases between them. Germline CDR1 is MNHEY and CDR2 is SVGEGT. The CDR3 consists of 15 residues. The CDR3 here is CASSYAGVSNQPQHF. The CDR3 DNA reads as TGTGCCAGCAGTTACGCTGGCGTGAGCAATCAGCCCCAGCATTTT.

This clone has more than one count but fewer than ten. The sample holds other DNA sequences that translate to the same CDR3. The rearrangement links TRBV5-1 to TRBJ2-2, with TRBD2 matching over 9 bases. CDR1 and CDR2 (germline): SGHRS, YFSETQ. The CDR3 is 15 residues long. With V trimmed by 5 bases and J by 4 bases, 6 bases remained unmatched. The CDR3: CASSQRGGATGELFF. DNA for the CDR3: TGCGCCAGCAGTCAACGCGGGGGGGCCACCGGGGAGCTGTTTTTT.

The DNA for the CDR3 is TGTGCCAGCAGTTTTTCAACCGAAGCTTTCTTT. This encodes CASSFSTEAFF. V and J are TRBV28 and TRBJ1-1; no clear D. This CDR3 is 11 amino acids long. V shed 3 bases and J shed 8 bases, with 7 bases lying between them. Germline V gives CDR1 MDHEN, CDR2 SYDVKM.

This sequence joins TRBV12-3 or TRBV12-4 and TRBJ1-2; TRBD1 matches at 7 bases. This CDR3 comprises 13 residues. The ends lost 6 bases at V and 3 bases at J; junction bases unmatched: 4. In DNA form, the CDR3 reads TGTGCCAGCAGCCTCGGGACAGACTATGGCTACACCTTC. Translating it yields CASSLGTDYGYTF.